The rows below give T cell receptor beta chains drawn from one sample of a study of radiotherapy plus CTLA-4 blockade in lung cancer. The method was immunoSEQ multiplex PCR; TCRdb's version includes in-frame clones alone and lacks a portion of them. This sample carries approximately 100,000 clones, 82% of them seen once, and the ten largest clones take 3.4%. The source was peripheral blood, collected from a patient treated with radiotherapy plus ipilimumab. The receptors originated from a human donor with non-small cell lung cancer who had a partial response to radiotherapy plus ipilimumab. Each CDR3 is given with its conserved first and last residue. Each record gives: J gene, D gene, clone size, V gene, CDR3 DNA, CDR3 protein. The D gene is left open where the match is weak. Expanded clones are given a class, and other clones once, few, many or no size at all.

j_call: TRBJ2-1; d_call: NA; clone_size: NA; v_call: TRBV5-1; cdr3_nt: TGCGCCAGCAGCCTTGGCCGGATCGCTAGCTCCTACAATGAGCAGTTCTTC; cdr3_aa: CASSLGRIASSYNEQFF
j_call: TRBJ2-3; d_call: NA; clone_size: NA; v_call: TRBV7-3; cdr3_nt: TGTGCCAGCAGCCGGACTGACACAGATACGCAGTATTTT; cdr3_aa: CASSRTDTDTQYF
j_call: TRBJ1-1; d_call: NA; clone_size: NA; v_call: TRBV7-9; cdr3_nt: TGTGCCAGCCTAGGGGGGGAGGGGACTGAAGCTTTCTTT; cdr3_aa: CASLGGEGTEAFF
j_call: TRBJ1-4; d_call: NA; clone_size: once; v_call: TRBV28; cdr3_nt: TGTGCCAGCCTGACAGTAAGTGAAAAACTGTTTTTT; cdr3_aa: CASLTVSEKLFF
j_call: TRBJ2-7; d_call: TRBD1; clone_size: NA; v_call: TRBV5-1; cdr3_nt: TGCGCCAGCAGCCCCGGGACAGCTGACTCCTACGAGCAGTACTTC; cdr3_aa: CASSPGTADSYEQYF
j_call: TRBJ1-5; d_call: NA; clone_size: NA; v_call: TRBV30; cdr3_nt: TGTGCCTGGAGTAATACAGGGTGGGATCAGCCCCAGCATTTT; cdr3_aa: CAWSNTGWDQPQHF
j_call: TRBJ2-1; d_call: TRBD2; clone_size: NA; v_call: TRBV6-6; cdr3_nt: TGTGCCAGCAGTTACCGGACTAGCGGGGACAATGAGCAGTTCTTC; cdr3_aa: CASSYRTSGDNEQFF
j_call: TRBJ1-2; d_call: NA; clone_size: NA; v_call: TRBV7-2; cdr3_nt: TGTGCCAGCAGCTTAGAGTGGGGCACAAACTATGGCTACACCTTC; cdr3_aa: CASSLEWGTNYGYTF
j_call: TRBJ2-5; d_call: TRBD2; clone_size: NA; v_call: TRBV29-1; cdr3_nt: TGCAGCGTTGGGCTAGCGGGTGGTACCCAGTACTTC; cdr3_aa: CSVGLAGGTQYF
j_call: TRBJ1-2; d_call: TRBD1; clone_size: NA; v_call: TRBV27; cdr3_nt: TGTGCCAGCAGTAAACAGGGGGCGCATGGCTACACCTTC; cdr3_aa: CASSKQGAHGYTF
j_call: TRBJ2-5; d_call: NA; clone_size: NA; v_call: TRBV28; cdr3_nt: TGTGCCAGCACCTTGGGTCGGAACAGAGAGACCCAGTACTTC; cdr3_aa: CASTLGRNRETQYF